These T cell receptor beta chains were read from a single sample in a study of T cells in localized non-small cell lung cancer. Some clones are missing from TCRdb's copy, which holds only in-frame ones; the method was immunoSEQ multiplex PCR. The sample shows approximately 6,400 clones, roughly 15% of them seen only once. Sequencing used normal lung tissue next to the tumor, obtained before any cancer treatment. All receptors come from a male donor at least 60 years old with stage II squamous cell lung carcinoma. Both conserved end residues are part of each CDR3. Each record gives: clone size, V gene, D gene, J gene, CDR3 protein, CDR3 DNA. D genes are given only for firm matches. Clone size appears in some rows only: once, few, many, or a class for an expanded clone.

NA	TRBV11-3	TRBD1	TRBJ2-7	CASSLGTGQAYEQYF	TGTGCCAGCAGCTTAGGGACGGGACAGGCCTACGAGCAGTACTTC
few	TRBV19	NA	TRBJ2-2	CASRTEAGELFF	TGTGCCAGTAGGACAGAGGCCGGGGAGCTGTTTTTT
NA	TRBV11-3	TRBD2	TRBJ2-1	CASSPRLAGAVYNEQFF	TGTGCCAGCAGCCCTCGACTAGCGGGAGCGGTCTACAATGAGCAGTTCTTC
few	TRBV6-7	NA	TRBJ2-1	CASSYGNEQFF	TGTGCCAGCAGTTATGGCAATGAGCAGTTCTTC
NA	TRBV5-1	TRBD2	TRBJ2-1	CASSLGLADSYNEQFF	TGCGCCAGCAGCTTGGGACTAGCGGATTCCTACAATGAGCAGTTCTTC
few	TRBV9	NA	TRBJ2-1	CASSRQASYNEQFF	TGTGCCAGCTCTCGACAGGCGTCCTACAATGAGCAGTTCTTC
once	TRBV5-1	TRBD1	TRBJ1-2	CASSPRQGENLYGYTF	TGCGCCAGCAGCCCAAGACAGGGGGAGAATCTCTATGGCTACACCTTC
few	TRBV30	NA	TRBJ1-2	CAWSVSGKHGYTF	TGTGCCTGGAGTGTATCGGGGAAACATGGCTACACCTTC
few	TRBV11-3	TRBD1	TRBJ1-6	CASSLISVGTGGHSPLHF	TGTGCCAGCAGCTTAATAAGTGTGGGGACAGGGGGTCATTCACCCCTCCACTTT
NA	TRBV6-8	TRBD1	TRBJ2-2	CASSLDPGQPTGELFF	TGTGCCAGCAGTCTTGATCCGGGACAGCCCACCGGGGAGCTGTTTTTT